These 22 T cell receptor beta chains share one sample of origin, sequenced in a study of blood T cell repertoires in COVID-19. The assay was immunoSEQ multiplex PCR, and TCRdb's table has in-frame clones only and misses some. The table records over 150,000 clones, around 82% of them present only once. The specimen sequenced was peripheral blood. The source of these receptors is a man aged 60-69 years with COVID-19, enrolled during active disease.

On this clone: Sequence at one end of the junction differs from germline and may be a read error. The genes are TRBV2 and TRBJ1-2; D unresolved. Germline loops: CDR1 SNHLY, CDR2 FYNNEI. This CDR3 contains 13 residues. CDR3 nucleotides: TGTGCCAGCAGTGACAGGCCGGACTACGGCTACACCTTC. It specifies CASSDRPDYGYTF.

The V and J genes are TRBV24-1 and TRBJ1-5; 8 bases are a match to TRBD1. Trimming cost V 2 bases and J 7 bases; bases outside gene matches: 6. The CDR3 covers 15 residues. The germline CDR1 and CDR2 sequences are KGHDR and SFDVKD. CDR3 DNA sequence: TGTGCCACCAGTGATTCTCGACAGGGGAAACAGCCCCAGCATTTT. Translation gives CATSDSRQGKQPQHF.

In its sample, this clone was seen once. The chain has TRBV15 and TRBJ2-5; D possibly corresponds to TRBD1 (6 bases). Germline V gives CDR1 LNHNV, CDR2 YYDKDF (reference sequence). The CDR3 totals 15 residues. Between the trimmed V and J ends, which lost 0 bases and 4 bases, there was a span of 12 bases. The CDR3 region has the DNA TGTGCCACCAGCAGAGAGGGGGCACGGCGAGAGACCCAGTACTTC. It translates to CATSREGARRETQYF.

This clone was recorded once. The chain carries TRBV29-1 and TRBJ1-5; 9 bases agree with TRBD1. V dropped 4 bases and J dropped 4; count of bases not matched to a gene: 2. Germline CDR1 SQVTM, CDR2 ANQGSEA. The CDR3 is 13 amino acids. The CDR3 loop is CSVADRGNQPQHF. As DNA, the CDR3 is TGCAGCGTTGCGGACAGGGGAAATCAGCCCCAGCATTTT.

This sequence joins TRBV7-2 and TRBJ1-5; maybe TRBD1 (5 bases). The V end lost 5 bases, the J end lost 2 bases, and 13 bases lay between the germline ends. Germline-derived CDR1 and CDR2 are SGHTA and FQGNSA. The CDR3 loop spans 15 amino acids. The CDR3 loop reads CASSLDTLRNQPQHF. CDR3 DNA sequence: TGTGCCAGCAGCCTGGACACGCTACGCAATCAGCCCCAGCATTTT.

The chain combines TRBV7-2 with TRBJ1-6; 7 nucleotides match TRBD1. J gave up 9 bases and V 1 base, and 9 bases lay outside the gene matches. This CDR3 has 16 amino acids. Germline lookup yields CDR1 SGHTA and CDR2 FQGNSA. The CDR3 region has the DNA TGTGCCAGCAGCTTAGTAAATTTGGGACAGTCTTCACCCCTCCACTTT. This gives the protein CASSLVNLGQSSPLHF.

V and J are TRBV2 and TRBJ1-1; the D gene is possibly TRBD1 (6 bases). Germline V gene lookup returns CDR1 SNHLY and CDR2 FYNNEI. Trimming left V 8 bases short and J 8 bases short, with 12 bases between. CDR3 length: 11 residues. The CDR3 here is CASGGGQEAFF. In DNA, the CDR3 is TGTGCCAGCGGCGGGGGGCAGGAAGCTTTCTTT.

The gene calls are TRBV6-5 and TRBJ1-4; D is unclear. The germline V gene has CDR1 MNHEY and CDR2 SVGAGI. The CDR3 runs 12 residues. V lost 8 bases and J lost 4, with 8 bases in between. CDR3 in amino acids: CASGPINEKLFF. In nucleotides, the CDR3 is TGTGCCAGCGGGCCAATTAATGAAAAACTGTTTTTT.

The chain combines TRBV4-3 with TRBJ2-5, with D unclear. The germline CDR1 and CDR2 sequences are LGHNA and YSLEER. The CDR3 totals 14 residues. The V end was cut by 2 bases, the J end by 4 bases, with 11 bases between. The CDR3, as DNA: TGCGCCAGCAGCCAAATGTCGGTCCGAGAGACCCAGTACTTC. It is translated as CASSQMSVRETQYF.

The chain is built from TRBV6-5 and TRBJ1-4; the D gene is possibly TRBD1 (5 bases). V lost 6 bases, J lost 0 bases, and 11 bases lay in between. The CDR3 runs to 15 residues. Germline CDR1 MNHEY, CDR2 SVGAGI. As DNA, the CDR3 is TGTGCCAGCAGGGGGGGGATCTCAACTAATGAAAAACTGTTTTTT. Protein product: CASRGGISTNEKLFF.

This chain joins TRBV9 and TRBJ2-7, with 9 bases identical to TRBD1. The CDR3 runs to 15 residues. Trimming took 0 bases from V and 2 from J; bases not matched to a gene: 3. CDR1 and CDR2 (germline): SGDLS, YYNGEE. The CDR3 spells CASSVGQGGTYEQYF. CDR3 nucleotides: TGTGCCAGCAGCGTAGGACAGGGGGGTACCTACGAGCAGTACTTC.

Written as DNA, the CDR3 is TGCGCCAGCAGCTTGCGTACAGGGAGCGGGGAGCTGTTTTTT. Encoded protein: CASSLRTGSGELFF. This chain joins TRBV5-1 and TRBJ2-2; TRBD1 might be the D (6 bases). Trimming removed 1 base from V and 7 bases from J, with 11 bases in between. The CDR3 length is 14 residues. Germline lookup yields CDR1 SGHRS and CDR2 YFSETQ.

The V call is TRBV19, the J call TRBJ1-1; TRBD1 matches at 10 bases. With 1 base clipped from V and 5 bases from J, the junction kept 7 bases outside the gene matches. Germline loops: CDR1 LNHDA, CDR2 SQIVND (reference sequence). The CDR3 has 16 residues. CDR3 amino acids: CASSIAGDRGQTEAFF. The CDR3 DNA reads TGTGCCAGTAGTATAGCGGGGGACAGGGGTCAGACTGAAGCTTTCTTT.

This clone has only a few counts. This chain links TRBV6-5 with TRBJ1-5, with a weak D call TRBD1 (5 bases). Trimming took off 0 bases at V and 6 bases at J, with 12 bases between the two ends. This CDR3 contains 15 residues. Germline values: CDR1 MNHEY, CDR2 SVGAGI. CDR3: CASSYSPRGGQPQHF. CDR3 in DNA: TGTGCCAGCAGTTACTCGCCAAGGGGAGGTCAGCCCCAGCATTTT.

CDR3 bases: TGTGCCAGTAGTATGCCTAGCGGGGCGGGCTACAATGAGCAGTTCTTC. The encoded protein is CASSMPSGAGYNEQFF. The chain has TRBV19 and TRBJ2-1; 9 bases are shared with TRBD2. Germline CDR1 is LNHDA and CDR2 is SQIVND (reference sequence). This CDR3 has 16 residues. V trimming: 3 bases; J trimming: 3 bases; junction bases outside the gene matches: 6.

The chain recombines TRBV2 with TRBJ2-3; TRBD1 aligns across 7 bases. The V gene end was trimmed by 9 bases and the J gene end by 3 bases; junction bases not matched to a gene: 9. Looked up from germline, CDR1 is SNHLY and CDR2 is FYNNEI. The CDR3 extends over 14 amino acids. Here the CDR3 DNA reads TGTGCCAGATCAACTCCGGGACAGACAGATACGCAGTATTTT. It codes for CARSTPGQTDTQYF. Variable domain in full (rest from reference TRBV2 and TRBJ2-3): EPEVTQTPSHQVTQMGQEVILRCVPISNHLYFYWYRQILGQKVEFLVSFYNNEISEKSEIFDDQFSVERPDGSNFTLKIRSTKLEDSAMYFCARSTPGQTDTQYFGPGTRLTVL.

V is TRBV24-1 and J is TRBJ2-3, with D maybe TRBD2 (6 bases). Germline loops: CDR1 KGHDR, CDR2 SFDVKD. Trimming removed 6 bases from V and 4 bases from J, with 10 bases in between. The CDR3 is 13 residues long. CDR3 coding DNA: TGTGCCACCAGTCGGAGGGGAGCAGATACGCAGTATTTT. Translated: CATSRRGADTQYF.

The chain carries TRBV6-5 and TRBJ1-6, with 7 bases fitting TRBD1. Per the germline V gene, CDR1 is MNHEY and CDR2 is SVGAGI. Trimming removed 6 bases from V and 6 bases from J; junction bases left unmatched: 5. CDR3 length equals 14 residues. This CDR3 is CASRTGVGNSPLHF. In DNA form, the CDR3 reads TGTGCCAGCAGAACAGGGGTAGGTAATTCACCCCTCCACTTT.

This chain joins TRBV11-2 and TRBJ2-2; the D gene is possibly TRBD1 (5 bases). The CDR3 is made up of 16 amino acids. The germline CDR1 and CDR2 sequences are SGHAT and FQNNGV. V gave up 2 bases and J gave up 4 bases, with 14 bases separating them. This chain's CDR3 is CASSLYQGGRTGELFF. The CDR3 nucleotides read TGTGCCAGCAGCTTATATCAGGGCGGCCGCACCGGGGAGCTGTTTTTT. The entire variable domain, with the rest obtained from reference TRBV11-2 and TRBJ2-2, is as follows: EAGVAQSPRYKIIEKRQSVAFWCNPISGHATLYWYQQILGQGPKLLIQFQNNGVVDDSQLPKDRFSAERLKGVDSTLKIQPAKLEDSAVYLCASSLYQGGRTGELFFGEGSRLTVL.

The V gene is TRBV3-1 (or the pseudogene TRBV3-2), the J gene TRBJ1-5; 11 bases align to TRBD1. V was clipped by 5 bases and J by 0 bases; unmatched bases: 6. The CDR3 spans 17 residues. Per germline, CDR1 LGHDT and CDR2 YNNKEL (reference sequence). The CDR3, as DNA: TGTGCCAGCAGCTCCGGGACAGGGGGAGCTAGCAATCAGCCCCAGCATTTT. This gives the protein CASSSGTGGASNQPQHF.

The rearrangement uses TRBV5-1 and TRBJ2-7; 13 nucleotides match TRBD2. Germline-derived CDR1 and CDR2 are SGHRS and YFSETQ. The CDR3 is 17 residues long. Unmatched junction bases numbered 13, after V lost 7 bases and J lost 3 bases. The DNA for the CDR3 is TGCGCCAGCCGAGCTGGGACTAGCGGGGCCCAGGGCTACGAGCAGTACTTC. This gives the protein CASRAGTSGAQGYEQYF.

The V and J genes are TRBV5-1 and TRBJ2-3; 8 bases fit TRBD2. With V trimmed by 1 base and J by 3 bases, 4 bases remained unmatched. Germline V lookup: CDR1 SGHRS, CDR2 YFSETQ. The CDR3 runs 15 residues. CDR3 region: CASSLTSGGTDTQYF. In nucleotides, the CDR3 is TGCGCCAGCAGCTTGACGAGCGGGGGTACAGATACGCAGTATTTT.